The 11 T cell receptor beta chains below all came from one sample that was sequenced in a study of T cells in localized non-small cell lung cancer. Assay used: immunoSEQ multiplex PCR; TCRdb lists only in-frame clones, some missing. The sample lists some 14,000 clones, around nine tenths seen once, with about 2.9% in the top ten. This specimen consisted of peripheral blood mononuclear cells, obtained before any cancer treatment. These receptors originate from a man aged 40-75 years with stage III lung adenocarcinoma.

The V call is TRBV7-6, the J call TRBJ2-3; 8 positions match TRBD1. The ends lost 3 bases at V and 4 bases at J; junction bases unmatched: 6. Germline V gives CDR1 SGHVS, CDR2 FNYEAQ. This CDR3 spans 15 amino acids. CDR3 in DNA: TGTGCCAGCAGCTTGCAGGGGGCAAGGGCAGATACGCAGTATTTT. Translation gives CASSLQGARADTQYF.

The chain uses TRBV15 and TRBJ2-6, with TRBD2 matching 7 bases. V lost 0 bases and J lost 0; bases outside the gene matches: 14. The CDR3 length is 21 residues. Germline values: CDR1 LNHNV, CDR2 YYDKDF (reference sequence). The CDR3 nucleotides are TGTGCCACCAGCAGAGATAGGGTCGAGCTAGCGGACGTCTCTGGGGCCAACGTCCTGACTTTC. Protein: CATSRDRVELADVSGANVLTF.

The rearrangement uses TRBV2 and TRBJ2-7, with D perhaps TRBD2 (5 bases). V lost 4 bases and J 5 bases, leaving 15 bases between the germline ends. CDR1 SNHLY and CDR2 FYNNEI come from the germline V gene. The CDR3 totals 14 residues. The CDR3 loop reads CASSGVSGKDEQYF. CDR3 DNA: TGTGCCAGCAGTGGGGTCTCGGGGAAGGACGAGCAGTACTTC.

This clone was picked up one time. The chain has TRBV7-2 and TRBJ2-1, with D perhaps TRBD1 (5 bases). Deletions cut 1 base from V and 1 base from J, with 17 bases between. This CDR3 is built from 18 residues. CDR1 is SGHTA and CDR2 is FQGNSA in the germline V gene. The chain's CDR3 is CASSLEGPLLISYNEQFF. The DNA for the CDR3 is TGTGCCAGCAGCTTAGAGGGGCCCCTTTTGATTTCCTACAATGAGCAGTTCTTC.

This chain joins TRBV29-1 and TRBJ2-3; D possibly corresponds to TRBD2 (6 bases). The CDR3 extends over 13 amino acids. Trimming removed 4 bases from V and 7 bases from J, with 15 bases in between. Looked up from germline, CDR1 is SQVTM and CDR2 is ANQGSEA. The CDR3 coding sequence is TGCAGCGTTGGGGGGGACCGTGGAAATACGCAGTATTTT. Encoded protein: CSVGGDRGNTQYF.

The chain has TRBV19 and TRBJ2-2; D possibly corresponds to TRBD2 (5 bases). The CDR3 has 16 amino acids. The germline gives CDR1 LNHDA, CDR2 SQIVND (reference sequence). Trimming took off 3 bases at V and 2 bases at J, with 13 bases between the two ends. The CDR3 sequence: CASSMGGRGNTGELFF. The CDR3 DNA reads as TGTGCCAGTAGTATGGGCGGTCGGGGAAACACCGGGGAGCTGTTTTTT.

This chain joins TRBV2 and TRBJ2-1; 7 nucleotides agree with TRBD1. The germline V gene has CDR1 SNHLY and CDR2 FYNNEI. Trimming at V came to 3 bases and at J to 8 bases, leaving 10 bases not matched to a gene. CDR3 size: 15 residues. This chain's CDR3 is CASSDATDRVYEQFF. As DNA, the CDR3 is TGTGCCAGCAGTGATGCGACAGACAGGGTCTATGAGCAGTTCTTC. The full variable domain, in which reference TRBV2 and TRBJ2-1 provide the parts outside the CDR3, is EPEVTQTPSHQVTQMGQEVILRCVPISNHLYFYWYRQILGQKVEFLVSFYNNEISEKSEIFDDQFSVERPDGSNFTLKIRSTKLEDSAMYFCASSDATDRVYEQFFGPGTRLTVL.

The V call is TRBV11-3, the J call TRBJ2-2, with D unclear. Per germline, CDR1 SGHNT and CDR2 YENEEA. With 5 bases removed from V and 5 bases from J, the gap between germline ends came to 15 bases. This CDR3 has 15 amino acids. CDR3 in amino acids: CASSVGAVYTGELFF. The CDR3 nucleotides are TGTGCCAGCAGCGTAGGTGCAGTATATACCGGGGAGCTGTTTTTT.

The chain uses TRBV28 and TRBJ2-5, with 11 bases aligning to TRBD2. CDR3 length: 15 residues. Germline CDR1 reads MDHEN; CDR2 reads SYDVKM. The junction had 4 bases not matched to a gene; V was cut back by 3 bases and J by 4 bases. The CDR3 region has the DNA TGTGCCAGCAGTTTGGGACTAGCGGAAGGAGAGACCCAGTACTTC. It is translated as CASSLGLAEGETQYF.

The chain has TRBV4-1 and TRBJ2-7; D is unclear. V lost 0 bases to trimming and J lost 1 base, with 10 bases between them. The CDR3 runs 15 residues. Germline lookup yields CDR1 MGHRA and CDR2 YSYEKL. The CDR3 protein is CASSQDQAASYEQYF. CDR3 DNA sequence: TGCGCCAGCAGCCAAGATCAGGCCGCATCCTACGAGCAGTACTTC.

This chain connects TRBV7-9 to TRBJ2-6, with a weak D call TRBD2 (7 bases). Germline CDR1 and CDR2: SEHNR and FQNEAQ (reference sequence). Trimming cost V 5 bases and J 3 bases, with 17 bases left between them. The CDR3 contains 17 residues. The CDR3 bases are TGTGCCAGCAGCAGAGCTGGGGGGGCAGGTGGGGCCAACGTCCTGACTTTC. Translated, it gives CASSRAGGAGGANVLTF.